Below are 15 T cell receptor beta chains sequenced from a single sample in a study of beta chain features in type 1 diabetes. Study-wide results and caveats: Shortening that was moderate but significant affected the TCRB CDR3s of Type 1 diabetes patients in all four CD4+ subsets.

The isolated RNA, all of it, was reverse transcribed, so expressed TCRB transcripts were what got sequenced. Clones were sequenced by immunoSEQ multiplex PCR, and TCRdb holds only the in-frame ones, with some missing. The sample comprises 250,000 to 350,000 clones, about 15% of which are singletons, and around 0.015% rests with the top ten. Antigens of these TCRs are unknown. Sequences were obtained from naive CD4+ T cells from blood. These receptor sequences come from a man in his late teens or twenties with type 1 diabetes.

This sequence joins TRBV18 and TRBJ2-3; 10 bases match TRBD2. Per germline, CDR1 KGHSH and CDR2 LQKENI. There are 16 residues in the CDR3. V trimming: 3 bases; J trimming: 8 bases; junction bases outside the gene matches: 11. In nucleotides, the CDR3 is TGTGCCAGCTCACCGAAAAACGGGCTAGCGGGGGCTACGCAGTATTTT. This gives the protein CASSPKNGLAGATQYF.

V and J are TRBV10-3 and TRBJ2-7, with TRBD2 matching 8 bases. Germline CDR1 reads ENHRY; CDR2 reads SYGVKD. With 3 bases clipped from V and 6 bases from J, the junction kept 7 bases outside the gene matches. The CDR3 runs 14 residues. CDR3 region: CAISDQVAGPEQYF. As DNA, the CDR3 is TGTGCCATCAGTGATCAGGTAGCGGGACCCGAGCAGTACTTC.

The chain couples TRBV19 to TRBJ1-2, with D unclear. The CDR3 extends over 14 amino acids. Germline V lookup: CDR1 LNHDA, CDR2 SQIVND (reference sequence). V was shortened by 4 bases and J by 3 bases, with 12 bases between the two germline ends. Here the CDR3 DNA reads TGTGCCAGTAGTACACAACGGGTCTACTATGGCTACACCTTC. Amino acids: CASSTQRVYYGYTF.

This clone turned up a few times. The chain is built from TRBV7-2 and TRBJ2-1, with 7 bases that match TRBD2. Trimming cost V 7 bases and J 8 bases; bases outside gene matches: 11. Germline-derived CDR1 and CDR2 are SGHTA and FQGNSA. The CDR3 is 14 amino acids. CDR3 residues: CASKGGYRFYEQFF. The CDR3 DNA follows: TGTGCCAGCAAGGGAGGGTATCGTTTTTATGAGCAGTTCTTC. Using reference TRBV7-2 and TRBJ2-1 for the parts outside the CDR3, the full variable domain is GAGVSQSPSNKVTEKGKDVELRCDPISGHTALYWYRQSLGQGLEFLIYFQGNSAPDKSGLPSDRFSAERTGGSVSTLTIQRTQQEDSAVYLCASKGGYRFYEQFFGPGTRLTVL.

This clone was observed once. The rearrangement joins TRBV4-1 to TRBJ1-2; a possible D gene is TRBD1 (6 bases). Germline V CDR1 and CDR2: MGHRA, YSYEKL. V dropped 1 base and J dropped 4 bases, with 19 bases sitting between them. The length of the CDR3 is 17 residues. The CDR3 reads CASSQGSRGKGGYGYTF. CDR3 nucleotides: TGCGCCAGCAGCCAAGGTTCTCGGGGTAAAGGGGGCTATGGCTACACCTTC.

This clone was counted between two and nine times. The rearrangement links TRBV11-2 to TRBJ2-5, with 8 bases lining up with TRBD1. The length of the CDR3 is 15 residues. V lost 3 bases to trimming and J lost 5 bases; unmatched junction nucleotides: 8. In germline, CDR1 is SGHAT, CDR2 FQNNGV. The CDR3 sequence is CASSFAQGARETQYF. The CDR3 coding sequence is TGTGCCAGCAGCTTCGCTCAGGGGGCCCGGGAGACCCAGTACTTC.

This chain connects TRBV2 to TRBJ2-1; 12 nucleotides line up with TRBD2. CDR3 length equals 15 residues. CDR1 SNHLY and CDR2 FYNNEI come from the germline V gene. With V trimmed by 7 bases and J by 11 bases, 12 bases remained unmatched. The CDR3 is CASTRPGLAGLKQFF. Here the CDR3 DNA reads TGTGCCAGCACCCGGCCCGGACTAGCGGGGCTAAAGCAGTTCTTC.

This clone was found a few times. The chain joins TRBV7-2 to TRBJ2-3; 13 nucleotides agree with TRBD2. Germline V CDR1 and CDR2: SGHTA, FQGNSA. The CDR3 runs to 18 residues. V gave up 5 bases and J gave up 4 bases; unmatched junction bases: 12. CDR3 sequence (DNA): TGTGCCAGCAGCGCGGGGACTAGCGGGGACCACGGGGCAGATACGCAGTATTTT. Its translation is CASSAGTSGDHGADTQYF.

CDR3 sequence reads: CASRIAAYNEQFF. The CDR3, as DNA: TGCGCCAGCAGGATAGCGGCCTACAATGAGCAGTTCTTC. The chain joins TRBV10-2 to TRBJ2-1; a possible D gene is TRBD2 (6 bases). The germline V and J ends were trimmed by 6 bases and 2 bases, with 8 bases remaining between them. In germline, CDR1 is WSHSY, CDR2 SAAADI. The CDR3 is 13 residues long.

The CDR3 sequence is CASQGGRESYEQYF. The CDR3 DNA sequence: TGTGCTTCTCAGGGGGGTAGGGAATCCTACGAGCAGTACTTC. This chain uses TRBV28 with TRBJ2-7; D is possibly TRBD1 (7 bases). Per the germline V gene, CDR1 is MDHEN and CDR2 is SYDVKM. The CDR3 is made up of 14 amino acids.

This clone has a handful of counts. The gene calls are TRBV19 and TRBJ2-7; D may be TRBD1 (5 bases). Germline V gives CDR1 LNHDA, CDR2 SQIVND (reference sequence). V was cut by 3 bases and J by 3 bases, with 9 bases left in between. The CDR3 consists of 13 residues. The CDR3, as DNA: TGTGCCAGTAGTATGACAGCAGGCTACGAGCAGTACTTC. It translates to CASSMTAGYEQYF.

The chain carries TRBV28 and TRBJ1-2; D unresolved. Trimming removed 1 base at V and 0 bases at J, with 3 bases between. From germline, CDR1 is MDHEN and CDR2 SYDVKM. The CDR3 length is 13 residues. The CDR3 DNA follows: TGTGCCAGCAGTTTATCAGCTAACTATGGCTACACCTTC. As protein: CASSLSANYGYTF.

V gene TRBV28 combines with J gene TRBJ1-2; TRBD1 agrees at 8 bases. This CDR3 is built from 14 residues. V lost 4 bases to trimming and J lost 8 bases; unmatched junction nucleotides: 9. Germline CDR1 MDHEN, CDR2 SYDVKM. CDR3 DNA: TGTGCCAGCAGTTCCGGACAGGGAATTTACGGCTACACCTTC. Protein product: CASSSGQGIYGYTF.

This chain joins TRBV19 and TRBJ2-3, with D possibly matching TRBD2 (7 bases). The germline V gene has CDR1 LNHDA and CDR2 SQIVND (reference sequence). V lost 5 bases to trimming and J lost 6 bases, with 21 bases between them. The CDR3 contains 16 residues. This chain's CDR3 is CASSSRGARTRDTQYF. CDR3 sequence (DNA): TGTGCCAGTAGTTCTCGGGGGGCGCGGACCCGCGATACGCAGTATTTT. The entire variable domain, with the rest obtained from reference TRBV19 and TRBJ2-3, is as follows: DGGITQSPKYLFRKEGQNVTLSCEQNLNHDAMYWYRQDPGQGLRLIYYSQIVNDFQKGDIAEGYSVSREKKESFPLTVTSAQKNPTAFYLCASSSRGARTRDTQYFGPGTRLTVL.

This clone came up a few times. The rearrangement uses TRBV5-4 and TRBJ2-1; TRBD2 aligns across 8 bases. This CDR3 region has 15 residues. Germline CDR1 reads SGHNT; CDR2 reads YYREEE (reference sequence). Trimming removed 2 bases from V and 9 bases from J; junction bases left unmatched: 10. CDR3 residues: CASSFGGGPSGEQFF. Written as DNA, the CDR3 is TGTGCCAGCAGCTTCGGGGGGGGGCCGTCCGGTGAGCAGTTCTTC.